This paragraph covers one TCR beta chain sequence. As yet, its antigen is unknown. With 7 bases removed from V and 2 bases from J, the gap between germline ends came to 12 bases. The germline V gene has CDR1 GTSNPN and CDR2 SVGIG (reference sequence). The CDR3 contains 13 residues. This specimen belongs to a study of regulatory and conventional T cells in RAG deficiency. Study-level findings and limits: Sorted Omenn CD25-high CD127-low cells may not be bona fide Tregs. Shorter CDR3s in all patient subsets; >75% Treg-Tconv overlap in Omenn.

Method: immunoSEQ multiplex PCR; TCRdb's copy keeps in-frame clones and lacks some. The table records around 30,000 clones, around 90% of them present only once. This sample also appeared in a second study, on regulatory T cells. From that paper: The primer mix had 52 TRBV and 13 TRBJ primers. Regulatory T cells showed the strongest V-J pair restriction and V/J gene skewing among patient repertoires.

Source material: CD8+ T cells sorted from blood. The chain uses TRBV30 and TRBJ1-3; D not resolved. This receptor was taken from a human donor in good health. For the CDR3, the DNA is TGTGCCTTAGGGCCGATGACTGGAAACACCATATATTTT. It specifies CALGPMTGNTIYF.